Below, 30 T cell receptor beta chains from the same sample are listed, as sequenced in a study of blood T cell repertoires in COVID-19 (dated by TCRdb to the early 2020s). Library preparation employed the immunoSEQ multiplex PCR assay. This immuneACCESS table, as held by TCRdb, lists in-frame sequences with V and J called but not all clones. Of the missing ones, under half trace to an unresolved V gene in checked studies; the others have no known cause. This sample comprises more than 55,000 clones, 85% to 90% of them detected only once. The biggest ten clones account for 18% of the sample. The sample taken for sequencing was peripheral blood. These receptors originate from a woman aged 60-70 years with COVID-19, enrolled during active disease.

CDR3: CASSSDRGSTGELFF. The CDR3 DNA reads TGTGCCAGCAGCTCCGACAGGGGTTCCACCGGGGAGCTGTTTTTT. The gene calls are TRBV4-2 and TRBJ2-2; 8 bases are a match to TRBD1. Germline V gene sequence: CDR1 LGHNA, CDR2 YNFKEQ. The CDR3 length is 15 residues. V dropped 5 bases and J dropped 4; count of bases not matched to a gene: 6.

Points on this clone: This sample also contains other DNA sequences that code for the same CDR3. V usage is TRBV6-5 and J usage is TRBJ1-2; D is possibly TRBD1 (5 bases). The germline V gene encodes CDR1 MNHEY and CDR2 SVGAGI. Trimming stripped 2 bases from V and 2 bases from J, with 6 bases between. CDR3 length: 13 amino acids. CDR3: CASSYPGNYGYTF. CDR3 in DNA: TGTGCCAGCAGTTACCCAGGGAACTATGGCTACACCTTC.

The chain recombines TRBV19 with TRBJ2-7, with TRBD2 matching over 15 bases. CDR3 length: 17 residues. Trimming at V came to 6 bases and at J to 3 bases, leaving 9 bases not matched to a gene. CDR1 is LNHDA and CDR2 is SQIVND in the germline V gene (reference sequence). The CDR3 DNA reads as TGTGCCAGTAGAGGGGGACTAGCGGGAGGAGGGCGCTACGAGCAGTACTTC. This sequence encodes CASRGGLAGGGRYEQYF.

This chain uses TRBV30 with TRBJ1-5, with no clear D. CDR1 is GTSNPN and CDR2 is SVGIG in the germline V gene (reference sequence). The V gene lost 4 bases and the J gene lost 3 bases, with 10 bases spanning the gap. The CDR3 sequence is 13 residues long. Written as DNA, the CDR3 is TGTGCCTGGACCGGGTCTTTCAATCAGCCCCAGCATTTT. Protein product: CAWTGSFNQPQHF.

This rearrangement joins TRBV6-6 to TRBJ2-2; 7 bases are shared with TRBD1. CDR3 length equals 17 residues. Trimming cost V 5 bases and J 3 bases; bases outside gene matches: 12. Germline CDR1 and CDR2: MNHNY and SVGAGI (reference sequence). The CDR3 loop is CASSRDSPPLDTGELFF. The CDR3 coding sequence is TGTGCCAGCAGTCGGGACAGCCCTCCCCTGGACACCGGGGAGCTGTTTTTT.

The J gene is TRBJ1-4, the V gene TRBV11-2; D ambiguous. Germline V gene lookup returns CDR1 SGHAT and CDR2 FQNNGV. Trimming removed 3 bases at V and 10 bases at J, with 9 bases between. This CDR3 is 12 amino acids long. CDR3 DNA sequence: TGTGCCAGCAGCTTGCGGCCGAGAAAACTGTTTTTT. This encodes CASSLRPRKLFF.

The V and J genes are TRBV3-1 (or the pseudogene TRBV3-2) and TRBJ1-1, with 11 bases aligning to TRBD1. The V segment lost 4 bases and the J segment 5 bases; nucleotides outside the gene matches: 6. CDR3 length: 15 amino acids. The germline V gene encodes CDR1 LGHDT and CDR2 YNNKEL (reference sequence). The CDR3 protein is CASSLRTGGGTEAFF. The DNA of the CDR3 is TGTGCCAGCAGCCTCCGGACAGGGGGCGGAACTGAAGCTTTCTTT.

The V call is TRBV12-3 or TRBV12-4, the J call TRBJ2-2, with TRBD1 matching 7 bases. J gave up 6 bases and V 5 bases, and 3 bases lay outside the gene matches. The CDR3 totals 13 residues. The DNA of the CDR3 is TGTGCCAGCAGTCGGGACAGTTCCGGGGAGCTGTTTTTT. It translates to CASSRDSSGELFF.

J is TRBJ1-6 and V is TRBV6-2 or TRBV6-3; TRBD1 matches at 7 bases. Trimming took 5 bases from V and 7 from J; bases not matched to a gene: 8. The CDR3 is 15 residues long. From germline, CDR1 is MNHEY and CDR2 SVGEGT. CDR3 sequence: CASSPGQVLNSPLHF. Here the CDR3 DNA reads TGTGCCAGCAGTCCCGGACAGGTTCTAAATTCACCCCTCCACTTT.

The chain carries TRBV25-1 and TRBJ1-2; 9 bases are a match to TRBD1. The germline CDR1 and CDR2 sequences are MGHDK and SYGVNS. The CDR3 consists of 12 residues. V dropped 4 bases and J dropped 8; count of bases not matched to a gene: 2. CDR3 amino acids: CASSGDRVGYTF. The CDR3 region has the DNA TGTGCCAGCAGTGGGGACAGGGTAGGCTACACCTTC.

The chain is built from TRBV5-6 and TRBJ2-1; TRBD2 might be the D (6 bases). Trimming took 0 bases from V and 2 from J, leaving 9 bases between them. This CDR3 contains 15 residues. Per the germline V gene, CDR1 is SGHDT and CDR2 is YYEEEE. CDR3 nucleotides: TGTGCCAGCAGCTTGGGCGGGATCACCTACAATGAGCAGTTCTTC. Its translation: CASSLGGITYNEQFF.

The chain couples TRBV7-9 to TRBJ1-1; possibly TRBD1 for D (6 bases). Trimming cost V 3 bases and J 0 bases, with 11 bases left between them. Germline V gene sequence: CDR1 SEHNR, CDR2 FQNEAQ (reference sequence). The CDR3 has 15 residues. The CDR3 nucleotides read TGTGCCAGCAGCTTGCAACAGGGTTTGAACACTGAAGCTTTCTTT. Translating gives CASSLQQGLNTEAFF.

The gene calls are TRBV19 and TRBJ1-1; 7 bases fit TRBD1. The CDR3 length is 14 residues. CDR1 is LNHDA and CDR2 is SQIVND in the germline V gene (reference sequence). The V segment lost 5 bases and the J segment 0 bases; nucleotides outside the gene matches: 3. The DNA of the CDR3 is TGTGCCAGTAGTCGGGGGACAGTGAACACTGAAGCTTTCTTT. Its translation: CASSRGTVNTEAFF.

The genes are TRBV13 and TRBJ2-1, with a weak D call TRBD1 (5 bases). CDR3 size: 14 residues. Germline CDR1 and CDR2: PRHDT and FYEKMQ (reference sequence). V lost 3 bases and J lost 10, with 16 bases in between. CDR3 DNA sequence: TGTGCCAGCAGCTTGGGGCTGCCATTATTCGAGCAGTTCTTC. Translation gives CASSLGLPLFEQFF. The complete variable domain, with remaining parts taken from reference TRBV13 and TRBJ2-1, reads AAGVIQSPRHLIKEKRETATLKCYPIPRHDTVYWYQQGPGQDPQFLISFYEKMQSDKGSIPDRFSAQQFSDYHSELNMSSLELGDSALYFCASSLGLPLFEQFFGPGTRLTVL.

CDR3 amino acids: CSASRQHGQSHQPQHF. CDR3 in DNA: TGCAGTGCTAGTCGACAACATGGCCAGAGTCATCAGCCCCAGCATTTT. The rearrangement links TRBV20-1 to TRBJ1-5; D unresolved. The CDR3 totals 16 residues. CDR1 and CDR2 from the germline V gene are DFQATT and SNEGSKA (reference sequence). V was pared by 3 bases and J by 5 bases, with 20 bases between.

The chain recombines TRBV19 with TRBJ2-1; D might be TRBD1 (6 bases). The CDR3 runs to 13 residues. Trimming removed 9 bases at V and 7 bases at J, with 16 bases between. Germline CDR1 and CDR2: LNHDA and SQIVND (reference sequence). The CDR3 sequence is CASRRGSSNEQFF. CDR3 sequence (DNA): TGTGCCAGCAGAAGGGGGAGCTCGAATGAGCAGTTCTTC.

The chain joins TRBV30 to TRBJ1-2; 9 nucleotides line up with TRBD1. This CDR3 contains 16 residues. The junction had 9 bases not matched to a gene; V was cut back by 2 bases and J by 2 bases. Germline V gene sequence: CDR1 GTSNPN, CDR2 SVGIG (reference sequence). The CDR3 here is CAWSPPGQGSNYGYTF. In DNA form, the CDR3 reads TGTGCCTGGAGTCCCCCGGGACAGGGATCAAACTATGGCTACACCTTC.

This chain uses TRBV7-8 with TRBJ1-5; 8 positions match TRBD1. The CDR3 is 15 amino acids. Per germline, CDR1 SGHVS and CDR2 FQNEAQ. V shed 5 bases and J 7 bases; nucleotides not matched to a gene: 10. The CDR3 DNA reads TGTGCCAGCAGCGGAACAGGGGGAGCAGGGCAGCCCCAGCATTTT. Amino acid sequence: CASSGTGGAGQPQHF.

The DNA for the CDR3 is TGCGCCAGCAGCCGCTTGGTAGGTGGCGGTAATGAAAAACTGTTTTTT. Its translation: CASSRLVGGGNEKLFF. J is TRBJ1-4 and V is TRBV5-1; D unclear. Trimming took 4 bases from V and 4 from J, leaving 17 bases between them. Germline V gene data show CDR1 as SGHRS and CDR2 as YFSETQ. The CDR3 extends over 16 amino acids.

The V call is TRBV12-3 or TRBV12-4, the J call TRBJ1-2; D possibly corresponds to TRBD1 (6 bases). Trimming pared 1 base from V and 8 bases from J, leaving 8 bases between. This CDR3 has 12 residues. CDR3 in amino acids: CASSLGTVGYTF. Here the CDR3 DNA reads TGTGCCAGCAGTTTAGGGACAGTCGGCTACACCTTC.

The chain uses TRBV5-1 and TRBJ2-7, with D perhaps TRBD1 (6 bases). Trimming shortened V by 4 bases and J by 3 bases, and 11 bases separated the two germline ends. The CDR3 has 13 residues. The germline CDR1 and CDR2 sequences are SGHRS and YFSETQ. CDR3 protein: CASSVGHNYEQYF. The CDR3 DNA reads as TGCGCCAGCAGCGTGGGACATAACTACGAGCAGTACTTC.

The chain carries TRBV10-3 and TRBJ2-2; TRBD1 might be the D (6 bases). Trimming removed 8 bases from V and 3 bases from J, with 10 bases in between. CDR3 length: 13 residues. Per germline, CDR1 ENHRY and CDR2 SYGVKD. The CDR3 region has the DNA TGTGCCATCGCCTCAGGGGACACCGGGGAGCTGTTTTTT. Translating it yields CAIASGDTGELFF.

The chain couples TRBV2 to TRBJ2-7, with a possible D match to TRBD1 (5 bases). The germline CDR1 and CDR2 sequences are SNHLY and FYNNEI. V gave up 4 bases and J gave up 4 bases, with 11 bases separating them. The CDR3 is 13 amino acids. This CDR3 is CASSGDQGYEQYF. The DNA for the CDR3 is TGTGCCAGCAGTGGAGACCAGGGTTACGAGCAGTACTTC.

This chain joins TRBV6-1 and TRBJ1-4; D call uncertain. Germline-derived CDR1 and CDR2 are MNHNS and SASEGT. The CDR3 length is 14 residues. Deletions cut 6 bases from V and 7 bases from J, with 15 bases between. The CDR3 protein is CASSDGYEGEKLFF. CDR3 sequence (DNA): TGTGCCAGCAGCGACGGGTACGAGGGTGAAAAACTGTTTTTT.

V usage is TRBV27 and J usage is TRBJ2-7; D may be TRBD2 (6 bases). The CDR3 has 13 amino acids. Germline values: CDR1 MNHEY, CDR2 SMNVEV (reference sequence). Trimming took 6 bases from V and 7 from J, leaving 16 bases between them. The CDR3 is CASSYGGMGEQYF. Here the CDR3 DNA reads TGTGCCAGCAGCTACGGGGGTATGGGGGAGCAGTACTTC.

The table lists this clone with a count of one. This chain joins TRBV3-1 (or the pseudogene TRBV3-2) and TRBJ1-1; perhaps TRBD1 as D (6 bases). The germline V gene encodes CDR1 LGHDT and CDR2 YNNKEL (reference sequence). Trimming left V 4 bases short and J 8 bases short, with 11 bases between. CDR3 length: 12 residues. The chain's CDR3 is CASSRVQGEAFF. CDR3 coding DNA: TGTGCCAGCAGCCGGGTACAGGGAGAAGCTTTCTTT.

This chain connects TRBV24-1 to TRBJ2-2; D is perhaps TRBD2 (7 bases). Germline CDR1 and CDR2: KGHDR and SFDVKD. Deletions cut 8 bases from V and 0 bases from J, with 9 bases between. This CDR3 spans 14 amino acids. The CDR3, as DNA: TGTGCCACCACGGGGGGCCCGAACACCGGGGAGCTGTTTTTT. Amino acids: CATTGGPNTGELFF.

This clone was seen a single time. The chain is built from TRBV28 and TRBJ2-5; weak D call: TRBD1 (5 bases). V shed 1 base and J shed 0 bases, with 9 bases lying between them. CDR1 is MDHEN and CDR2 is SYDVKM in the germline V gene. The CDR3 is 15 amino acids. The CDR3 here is CASSLSPGNQETQYF. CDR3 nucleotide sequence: TGTGCCAGCAGTTTATCCCCAGGGAACCAAGAGACCCAGTACTTC.

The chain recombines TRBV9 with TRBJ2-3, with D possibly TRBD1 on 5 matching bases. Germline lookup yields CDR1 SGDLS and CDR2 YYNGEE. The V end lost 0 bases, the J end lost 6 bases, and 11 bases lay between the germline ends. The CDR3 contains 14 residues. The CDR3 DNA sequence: TGTGCCAGCAGCGTAGCCCCAGGGCCGGATACGCAGTATTTT. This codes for CASSVAPGPDTQYF.

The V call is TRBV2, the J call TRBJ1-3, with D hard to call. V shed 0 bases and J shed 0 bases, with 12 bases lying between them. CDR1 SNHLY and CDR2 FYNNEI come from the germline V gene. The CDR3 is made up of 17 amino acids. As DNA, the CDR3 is TGTGCCAGCAGTGAAGCGAGGAGGTTTTCCTCTGGAAACACCATATATTTT. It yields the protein CASSEARRFSSGNTIYF.